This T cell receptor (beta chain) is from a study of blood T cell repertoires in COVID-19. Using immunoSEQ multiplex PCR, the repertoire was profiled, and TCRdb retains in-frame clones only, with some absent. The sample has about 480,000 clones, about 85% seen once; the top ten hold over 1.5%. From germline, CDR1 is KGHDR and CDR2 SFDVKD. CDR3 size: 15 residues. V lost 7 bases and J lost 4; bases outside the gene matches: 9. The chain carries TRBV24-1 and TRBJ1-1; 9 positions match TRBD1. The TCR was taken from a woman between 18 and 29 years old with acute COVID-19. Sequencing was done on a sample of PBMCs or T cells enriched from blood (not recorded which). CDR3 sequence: CATRGSRTGVTEAFF. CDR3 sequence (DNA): TGTGCCACCAGGGGCTCCCGGACAGGGGTCACTGAAGCTTTCTTT.